The 27 T cell receptor beta chains in this list originate from one sample, sequenced in a study of chemoradiotherapy in HPV16-positive cancers. Sequencing used immunoSEQ multiplex PCR; TCRdb keeps in-frame clones, though not all of them. The table has fewer than 20,000 clones, 85% to 90% seen once. This specimen consisted of blood, obtained from a patient who underwent chemoradiotherapy. These receptors came from a human donor with HPV-associated anogenital cancer.

J is TRBJ2-3 and V is TRBV29-1; TRBD1 agrees at 7 bases. This CDR3 is 12 amino acids long. In germline, CDR1 is SQVTM, CDR2 ANQGSEA. After removal of 8 bases from V and 1 base from J, the junction contained 3 bases not matched to a gene. The CDR3 DNA reads as TGCAGCATAGGACAGGGCACAGATACGCAGTATTTT. Its protein product is CSIGQGTDTQYF.

V usage is TRBV14 and J usage is TRBJ2-6; D is undetermined. CDR3 size: 16 residues. Germline CDR1 SGHDN, CDR2 FVKESK. With 1 base removed from V and 3 bases from J, the gap between germline ends came to 10 bases. CDR3 protein: CASSQGITVGANVLTF. In DNA, the CDR3 is TGTGCCAGCAGCCAAGGTATCACAGTTGGGGCCAACGTCCTGACTTTC.

The gene calls are TRBV27 and TRBJ1-2, with a weak D call TRBD1 (6 bases). Germline CDR1 and CDR2: MNHEY and SMNVEV (reference sequence). The CDR3 totals 13 residues. V was trimmed by 5 bases and J by 8 bases, leaving 15 bases between them. The CDR3 loop reads CASSPQKGGGYTF. The CDR3 DNA is TGTGCCAGCAGTCCCCAAAAGGGGGGGGGCTACACCTTC.

The count of this clone is one. V usage is TRBV6-5 and J usage is TRBJ1-2; TRBD1 is a possible D gene (6 bases). Trimming removed 8 bases from V and 4 bases from J, with 14 bases in between. Germline CDR1 reads MNHEY; CDR2 reads SVGAGI. There are 13 residues in the CDR3. DNA for the CDR3: TGTGCCAGCCGGACAGCCCCAAGCTATGGCTACACCTTC. Translated: CASRTAPSYGYTF.

The CDR3 DNA follows: TGTGCCAGTAGTATTAGGTACGGACGTTCTGGGGCCAACGTCCTGACTTTC. Translation: CASSIRYGRSGANVLTF. J is TRBJ2-6 and V is TRBV19, with D unresolved. Deletions cut 3 bases from V and 1 base from J, with 13 bases between. This CDR3 comprises 17 residues. CDR1 and CDR2 (germline): LNHDA, SQIVND (reference sequence).

This chain connects TRBV7-2 to TRBJ2-1; 7 positions match TRBD2. The CDR3 has 16 amino acids. V shed 5 bases and J 0 bases; nucleotides not matched to a gene: 7. Germline V gene lookup returns CDR1 SGHTA and CDR2 FQGNSA. Here the CDR3 DNA reads TGTGCCAGCAGCCAACTAGCGAGGCTCTCCTACAATGAGCAGTTCTTC. This codes for CASSQLARLSYNEQFF.

The V gene is TRBV6-1, the J gene TRBJ1-5; D unclear. CDR1 and CDR2 (germline): MNHNS, SASEGT. The CDR3 length is 11 residues. Trimming left V 4 bases short and J 11 bases short, with 9 bases between. The DNA for the CDR3 is TGTGCCAGCAGTGCCATGTTAGCCCAGCATTTT. This encodes CASSAMLAQHF.

This clone occurred once. V and J are TRBV7-6 and TRBJ1-3, with unresolved D. Trimming pared 0 bases from V and 0 bases from J, leaving 9 bases between. Germline CDR1 reads SGHVS; CDR2 reads FNYEAQ. CDR3 size: 16 residues. CDR3 in DNA: TGTGCCAGCAGCTTAGCGGGCCCAAGCTCTGGAAACACCATATATTTT. It specifies CASSLAGPSSGNTIYF.

This chain links TRBV15 with TRBJ1-5; weak D call: TRBD1 (5 bases). The CDR3 covers 15 residues. V gave up 0 bases and J gave up 5 bases, with 11 bases separating them. From germline, CDR1 is LNHNV and CDR2 YYDKDF (reference sequence). The CDR3 loop reads CATSREVGVDQPQHF. CDR3 nucleotides: TGTGCCACCAGCAGAGAGGTAGGGGTGGATCAGCCCCAGCATTTT.

J is TRBJ1-5 and V is TRBV18; tentatively, D is TRBD1 (6 bases). There are 15 residues in the CDR3. Germline lookup yields CDR1 KGHSH and CDR2 LQKENI. The V gene lost 2 bases and the J gene lost 3 bases, with 11 bases spanning the gap. The CDR3 DNA is TGTGCCAGCTCACCATCGGACAGCCCCAATCAGCCCCAGCATTTT. Protein sequence: CASSPSDSPNQPQHF.

The chain carries TRBV28 and TRBJ1-5, with 7 bases that match TRBD1. Losses at the gene ends were 8 bases for V and 2 bases for J; bases not matched to a gene: 9. The CDR3 spans 15 residues. Germline CDR1 is MDHEN and CDR2 is SYDVKM. CDR3 residues: CASQSGQGGNQPQHF. For the CDR3, the DNA is TGTGCCAGCCAATCGGGCCAGGGGGGCAATCAGCCCCAGCATTTT.

The rearrangement uses TRBV5-1 and TRBJ1-4, with TRBD1 as a possible D gene (5 bases). In germline, CDR1 is SGHRS, CDR2 YFSETQ. This CDR3 spans 13 amino acids. V was pared by 3 bases and J by 7 bases, with 10 bases between. The CDR3 loop reads CASSYNQGEKLFF. The CDR3 nucleotides read TGCGCCAGCAGCTACAACCAGGGTGAAAAACTGTTTTTT.

This chain joins TRBV19 and TRBJ2-1; TRBD2 matches 14 bases. This CDR3 region has 18 residues. The V segment lost 4 bases and the J segment 0 bases; nucleotides outside the gene matches: 5. Germline-derived CDR1 and CDR2 are LNHDA and SQIVND (reference sequence). For the CDR3, the DNA is TGTGCCAGTAGTAAGGGACTAGCGGGGGCTACCTCCTACAATGAGCAGTTCTTC. The encoded protein is CASSKGLAGATSYNEQFF.

The chain has TRBV28 and TRBJ2-1; 14 positions match TRBD2. Trimming cost V 2 bases and J 12 bases; bases outside gene matches: 9. Germline loops: CDR1 MDHEN, CDR2 SYDVKM. This CDR3 comprises 16 residues. Here the CDR3 reads CASSLPGTSGRGRQFF. DNA for the CDR3: TGTGCCAGCAGTTTACCCGGGACTAGCGGGAGAGGGAGGCAGTTCTTC.

This clone appeared once. The chain joins TRBV6-1 to TRBJ2-7; possibly TRBD1 for D (6 bases). The V end was cut by 6 bases, the J end by 6 bases, with 15 bases between. CDR3 length equals 13 residues. CDR1 and CDR2 (germline): MNHNS, SASEGT. Written as DNA, the CDR3 is TGTGCCAGCAGAACTCCGGGACATGGCGAGCAGTACTTC. This codes for CASRTPGHGEQYF.

This sequence joins TRBV2 and TRBJ1-5; TRBD1 agrees at 8 bases. The CDR3 extends over 15 amino acids. V shed 4 bases and J 0 bases; nucleotides not matched to a gene: 2. From germline, CDR1 is SNHLY and CDR2 FYNNEI. CDR3 amino acids: CASSAGGLSNQPQHF. DNA of the CDR3: TGTGCCAGCAGTGCAGGGGGCCTTAGCAATCAGCCCCAGCATTTT.

The chain uses TRBV10-2 and TRBJ2-5, with D unresolved. CDR1 and CDR2 from the germline V gene are WSHSY and SAAADI. With 3 bases removed from V and 1 base from J, the gap between germline ends came to 6 bases. The length of the CDR3 is 13 residues. The CDR3 sequence is CASSETVQETQYF. The CDR3 bases are TGCGCCAGCAGTGAAACAGTCCAAGAGACCCAGTACTTC.

A note on this clone: This sample also contains other DNA sequences that code for the same CDR3. V gene TRBV28 combines with J gene TRBJ2-4; D is possibly TRBD1 (7 bases). V lost 8 bases to trimming and J lost 10 bases, with 15 bases between them. The germline gives CDR1 MDHEN, CDR2 SYDVKM. The CDR3 consists of 12 residues. CDR3 sequence: CASSKTGRIQYF. The DNA for the CDR3 is TGTGCCAGCTCTAAGACAGGGAGGATTCAGTACTTC.

The chain carries TRBV28 and TRBJ2-7; tentatively, D is TRBD1 or TRBD2 (5 bases each). The V gene lost 6 bases and the J gene lost 4 bases, with 13 bases spanning the gap. The germline gives CDR1 MDHEN, CDR2 SYDVKM. This CDR3 is 13 amino acids long. The CDR3 nucleotides read TGTGCCAGCAGACCCGGGACCTCATACGAGCAGTACTTC. Translating gives CASRPGTSYEQYF.

The rearrangement joins TRBV29-1 to TRBJ2-7, with D possibly TRBD1 on 6 matching bases. Germline loops: CDR1 SQVTM, CDR2 ANQGSEA. CDR3 length equals 11 residues. Trimming stripped 6 bases from V and 9 bases from J, with 15 bases between. The CDR3 protein is CSVGGGGGQYF. For the CDR3, the DNA is TGCAGCGTCGGTGGGGGCGGTGGGCAGTACTTC.

This clone was recorded only once. The CDR3 spells CASSPMGGPYEQYF. The CDR3 DNA reads TGTGCCAGCTCACCAATGGGAGGGCCCTACGAGCAGTACTTC. The chain employs TRBV18 and TRBJ2-7; 7 positions agree with TRBD2. The CDR3 runs to 14 residues. Unmatched junction bases numbered 3, after V lost 2 bases and J lost 2 bases. Germline V gene sequence: CDR1 KGHSH, CDR2 LQKENI.

The CDR3 protein is CASSLGDSSYEQYF. The CDR3 DNA follows: TGTGCCAGCAGCTTGGGTGACAGCTCCTACGAGCAGTACTTC. The rearrangement joins TRBV13 to TRBJ2-7, with D perhaps TRBD1 (5 bases). The CDR3 has 14 residues. Germline CDR1 reads PRHDT; CDR2 reads FYEKMQ (reference sequence). The germline V and J ends were trimmed by 3 bases and 0 bases, with 9 bases remaining between them. Full variable domain (remainder filled in from reference TRBV13 and TRBJ2-7): AAGVIQSPRHLIKEKRETATLKCYPIPRHDTVYWYQQGPGQDPQFLISFYEKMQSDKGSIPDRFSAQQFSDYHSELNMSSLELGDSALYFCASSLGDSSYEQYFGPGTRLTVT.

This sequence joins TRBV27 and TRBJ1-5; D gene unclear. V dropped 3 bases and J dropped 4 bases, with 13 bases sitting between them. This CDR3 contains 15 residues. Per the germline V gene, CDR1 is MNHEY and CDR2 is SMNVEV (reference sequence). CDR3: CASSLQADWNQPQHF. CDR3 DNA sequence: TGTGCCAGCAGTTTGCAAGCGGACTGGAATCAGCCCCAGCATTTT.

This sequence joins TRBV19 and TRBJ1-5; D is unresolved. CDR1 and CDR2 from the germline V gene are LNHDA and SQIVND (reference sequence). The CDR3 consists of 16 residues. The V gene lost 1 base and the J gene lost 2 bases, with 12 bases spanning the gap. The CDR3: CASSIGVGRGNQPQHF. As DNA, the CDR3 is TGTGCCAGTAGTATAGGGGTGGGAAGGGGCAATCAGCCCCAGCATTTT.

The chain employs TRBV7-6 and TRBJ2-3; the match to TRBD2 covers 16 bases. The CDR3 length is 16 residues. Germline loops: CDR1 SGHVS, CDR2 FNYEAQ. V shed 5 bases, J shed 7 bases, and the junction held 6 bases outside the gene matches. The CDR3 nucleotides read TGTGCCAGCAGCCCCGGGACTAGCGGGGGGGCCTATACGCAGTATTTT. Protein sequence: CASSPGTSGGAYTQYF.

The CDR3 sequence: CASRGSSTGELFF. The DNA for the CDR3 is TGCGCCAGCAGGGGTAGCTCCACCGGGGAGCTGTTTTTT. This chain joins TRBV23-1 and TRBJ2-2; D not resolved. TRBV23-1 is filed as an ORF, its function uncertain. V gave up 6 bases and J gave up 4 bases, with 9 bases separating them. The CDR3 is 13 amino acids.

This clone occurred a few times. This sequence joins TRBV28 and TRBJ1-5; D unresolved. Per germline, CDR1 MDHEN and CDR2 SYDVKM. V gave up 3 bases and J gave up 7 bases, with 13 bases separating them. The CDR3 length is 14 residues. Written as DNA, the CDR3 is TGTGCCAGCAGTTTGGAGGCAGCGAGGCAGCCCCAGCATTTT. This encodes CASSLEAARQPQHF. Based on the CDR3 plus reference TRBV28 and TRBJ1-5, the full variable domain is DVKVTQSSRYLVKRTGEKVFLECVQDMDHENMFWYRQDPGLGLRLIYFSYDVKMKEKGDIPEGYSVSREKKERFSLILESASTNQTSMYLCASSLEAARQPQHFGDGTRLSIL.